This T cell receptor (beta chain) was documented in a study of CD8+ T cells in alopecia areata (dated by TCRdb to the late 2010s). Regarding the study in general: The study used high-throughput TCRbeta sequencing to examine T cell clonal expansion in alopecia areata, in both the C3H/HeJ mouse model and human patients. Scalp clonality was compared across normal scalp (n=4), patchy alopecia areata scalp (n=8), and alopecia totalis/universalis scalp (n=8). Scalp tissue and sorted CD4+ and CD8+ peripheral blood T cells from patchy and totalis/universalis alopecia areata patients and from healthy controls were covered by human TCRbeta sequencing. TCRbeta CDR3 regions were amplified by immunoSEQ multiplex PCR with 35 Vbeta forward and 13 Jbeta reverse primers. RNA was obtained with the PAXgene miRNA kit for fixed scalp, the miRNeasy kit for PBMCs, and the RNeasy kit for mouse skin. Results the study describes overall, beyond this receptor: Unlike mouse skin, where gammadelta T cells dominate, normal human skin contains resident alphabeta T cells that get sequenced too, which complicates analysis of the scalp TCR repertoire. Compared with mice, TCR sequences shared between patients were less clear, possibly partly because of HLA diversity across the patient population. Lesional scalp, especially in alopecia totalis/universalis, showed higher clonality and more expanded CD8+ clones than normal scalp, suggesting antigenic drive.

After PBMCs were isolated by density centrifugation and stained for CD3, CD4 and CD8, a FACSAria was used to sort CD4+ and CD8+ T cells. Scalp biopsies and blood samples were provided by unaffected controls. Library prep was done by the immunoSEQ multiplex PCR assay. RNA was extracted from all samples and reverse transcribed into cDNA as template for TCR sequencing. SuperScript III was used to make first-strand cDNA, primed with a 2:1 mix of oligo-dT and random hexamers. Amplification bias was assessed with a synthetic immune receptor repertoire, and residual bias was removed computationally. The authors processed their data as follows. After raw reads were preprocessed to remove errors, the CDR3 was defined following IMGT conventions as running from the conserved cysteine to phenylalanine. Clonality was computed as 1 minus the Shannon entropy, with the entropy normalized by log2 of the number of productive unique TCRs. CD4 or CD8 identity of scalp clones was inferred by cross-referencing scalp TCRbeta sequences with sorted blood CD4 and CD8 repertoires. TCRdb mirrors the immuneACCESS table, restricted to in-frame sequences. Some clones are absent from its copies; in checked studies, under half trace to an unresolved V gene, and the reason for the others is unknown. The DNA was the basis for D and trimming; V, J and clone size are from that table. This sample has around 150,000 clones in its table, and around 57% of those were observed once. The biggest ten clones account for around 4.8% of the sample.

This clone has just a few counts. Its antigen specificity is not known. No per-base quality is available; no much larger clone lies one base away. V was cut back by 5 bases and J by 5 bases, leaving a gap of 18 bases between them. Sequences MDHEN (CDR1) and SYDVKM (CDR2) are obtained from the germline V gene. CDR3 length: 16 amino acids, cysteine to phenylalanine. The DNA shown is the 48-base CDR3, in frame from base 1. This sequence originates from a human donor in good health. The chain was built from TRBV28 and TRBJ2-2; the D call could be TRBD1 or TRBD2, with each sharing 6 bases. The sequenced sample was CD4+ T cells sorted from blood. The DNA sequence is as follows: TGTGCCAGCAGTCCACTGGGGGGCGGCCGGACCGGGGAGCTGTTTTTT. This sequence encodes CASSPLGGGRTGELFF.